The T cell receptor beta chain described here comes from a study of CD8 T cells in ankylosing spondylitis. Study outcomes and limitations: Peripheral blood held disease-linked clones only at relatively low frequency, and these were CD8+. A motif in TCR beta, a set of eight highly homologous variants, appeared characteristic of ankylosing spondylitis blood.

The table lists this clonotype with many counts. Its antigen is still unknown. Generation of TCR beta libraries employed quantitative 5'-RACE incorporating molecular barcodes. TCRdb reanalysed the 5' RACE reads using MiXCR and keeps one entry per CDR3 protein. The sample contains approximately 220,000 distinct CDR3 sequences, over 9.5% of which appear only once. From germline, CDR1 is SGHTS and CDR2 YDEGEE. With 4 bases clipped from V and 6 bases from J, the junction kept 7 bases outside the gene matches. The CDR3 runs 15 residues. The sequence came from a male donor with ankylosing spondylitis or in good health (not recorded which). Material for sequencing was blood, either unsorted or a sorted T cell fraction (not recorded which). The chain links TRBV5-8 to TRBJ1-5, with 10 bases fitting TRBD1. CDR3 sequence (DNA): TGTGCCAGCAGCGTCGGGGACAGGGGATCTCAGCCCCAGCATTTT. Protein sequence: CASSVGDRGSQPQHF.